One sample yielded the 16 T cell receptor beta chains listed below, sequenced in a study of vaccination and CD4 T cells after COVID-19. Cultured CD4+ T cells had their DNA profiled by the Oncomine TCR Beta short-read assay. Each CDR3 protein gets one entry after TCRdb re-called the PCR reads with MiXCR. The repertoire holds some 21,000 distinct CDR3 sequences, with roughly two fifths as singletons. Treatment here: approximately 9-day PBMC culture with coronavirus spike peptide pools or control peptides (ViraFEST assay). These receptors have no known antigen. The sample consisted of CD4+ T cells from blood, cultured in vitro, taken before SARS-CoV-2 vaccination. The receptor source for this set is a human donor who had recovered from COVID-19.

This chain joins TRBV7-9 and TRBJ1-1; 7 nucleotides align to TRBD1. The CDR3 loop spans 13 amino acids. The germline V gene has CDR1 SEHNR and CDR2 FQNEAQ (reference sequence). Trimming at V came to 2 bases and at J to 4 bases, leaving 1 base not matched to a gene. The CDR3 bases are TGTGCCAGCAGCTTATCAGGGGGCACTGAAGCTTTCTTT. The encoded protein is CASSLSGGTEAFF.

The V call is TRBV20-1, the J call TRBJ2-5; 13 nucleotides align to TRBD2. This CDR3 is built from 16 residues. J gave up 2 bases and V 4 bases, and 7 bases lay outside the gene matches. Germline values: CDR1 DFQATT, CDR2 SNEGSKA (reference sequence). CDR3 in amino acids: CSATSEGLAGQETQYF. CDR3 sequence (DNA): TGCAGTGCTACCTCCGAGGGACTAGCGGGGCAAGAGACCCAGTACTTC.

The genes are TRBV18 and TRBJ1-1; 12 bases map to TRBD1. The V and J ends lost 6 bases and 0 bases, in that order; junction bases with no gene match: 5. In germline, CDR1 is KGHSH, CDR2 LQKENI. The CDR3 totals 16 residues. CDR3 DNA sequence: TGTGCCAGCTCGCCAGGGACAGGGGGCTTGAACACTGAAGCTTTCTTT. Translated, it gives CASSPGTGGLNTEAFF.

This clonotype was found a few times. The chain employs TRBV20-1 and TRBJ1-2; D call uncertain. V was cut by 3 bases and J by 3 bases, with 20 bases left in between. The CDR3 sequence is 16 residues long. Germline V gene sequence: CDR1 DFQATT, CDR2 SNEGSKA (reference sequence). In nucleotides, the CDR3 is TGCAGTGCTAGCGCCACGAACACTGCCGGGGACTATGGCTACACCTTC. As protein: CSASATNTAGDYGYTF.

This chain joins TRBV7-2 and TRBJ1-3, with 7 bases fitting TRBD1. Germline CDR1 and CDR2: SGHTA and FQGNSA. The CDR3 totals 15 residues. V was clipped by 4 bases and J by 4 bases; unmatched bases: 7. CDR3 region: CASSSYRGSGNTIYF. Written as DNA, the CDR3 is TGTGCCAGCAGCTCTTACAGGGGTTCGGGAAACACCATATATTTT.

The chain joins TRBV6-1 to TRBJ2-1; 7 bases agree with TRBD1. The V segment lost 7 bases and the J segment 5 bases; nucleotides outside the gene matches: 5. CDR3 length equals 13 residues. Germline V CDR1 and CDR2: MNHNS, SASEGT. CDR3 sequence: CASKQGVNNEQFF. The CDR3 DNA sequence: TGTGCCAGCAAGCAGGGGGTTAACAATGAGCAGTTCTTC.

In this sample, this clonotype turned up once. The chain couples TRBV5-4 to TRBJ2-3; 11 bases align to TRBD2. The V segment lost 4 bases and the J segment 0 bases; nucleotides outside the gene matches: 1. This CDR3 has 15 residues. Germline V gene sequence: CDR1 SGHNT, CDR2 YYREEE (reference sequence). The CDR3: CASSPSGGSTDTQYF. CDR3 bases: TGTGCCAGCAGCCCTAGCGGGGGGAGCACAGATACGCAGTATTTT.

The rearrangement uses TRBV11-3 and TRBJ2-4, with TRBD1 matching over 10 bases. Losses at the gene ends were 5 bases for V and 1 base for J; bases not matched to a gene: 8. CDR1 and CDR2 (germline): SGHNT, YENEEA. The CDR3 length is 17 residues. The CDR3 region is CASSPKGQGWAKNIQYF. The CDR3 bases are TGTGCCAGCAGCCCGAAGGGACAGGGGTGGGCCAAAAACATTCAGTACTTC. The whole variable domain, filled in from reference TRBV11-3 and TRBJ2-4, reads EAGVVQSPRYKIIEKKQPVAFWCNPISGHNTLYWYLQNLGQGPELLIRYENEEAVDDSQLPKDRFSAERLKGVDSTLKIQPAELGDSAVYLCASSPKGQGWAKNIQYFGAGTRLSVL.

This clonotype was detected a few times. J is TRBJ2-5 and V is TRBV20-1, with 7 bases lining up with TRBD2. The CDR3 covers 14 residues. Germline assignment: CDR1 DFQATT and CDR2 SNEGSKA (reference sequence). Germline trimming cut 5 bases from V and 2 bases from J; bases unmatched to any gene: 8. The CDR3 sequence: CSAPSGGAQETQYF. DNA for the CDR3: TGCAGTGCTCCTTCGGGGGGAGCTCAAGAGACCCAGTACTTC.

This chain joins TRBV19 and TRBJ2-7, with TRBD2 matching over 8 bases. This CDR3 region has 16 residues. CDR1 is LNHDA and CDR2 is SQIVND in the germline V gene (reference sequence). Trimming took 3 bases from V and 2 from J; bases not matched to a gene: 9. The CDR3 nucleotides read TGTGCCAGTAGTATTGGAGGTAGCGGGACCACCTACGAGCAGTACTTC. It specifies CASSIGGSGTTYEQYF.

The chain links TRBV7-2 to TRBJ2-2, with TRBD2 matching over 9 bases. CDR3 size: 16 residues. Per germline, CDR1 SGHTA and CDR2 FQGNSA. V lost 6 bases and J lost 3; bases outside the gene matches: 8. This chain's CDR3 is CASSWGLARDTGELFF. DNA of the CDR3: TGTGCCAGCAGTTGGGGACTAGCACGGGACACCGGGGAGCTGTTTTTT.

This clonotype was found a few times. V is TRBV6-2 or TRBV6-3 and J is TRBJ2-7; D gene ambiguous. Trimming cost V 5 bases and J 2 bases, with 13 bases left between them. Looked up from germline, CDR1 is MNHEY and CDR2 is SVGEGT. There are 14 residues in the CDR3. CDR3 sequence (DNA): TGTGCCAGCAGTCCCCGGGCCCTAGCCTACGAGCAGTACTTC. This encodes CASSPRALAYEQYF.

This clonotype was seen more than once but under ten times. V gene TRBV6-5 combines with J gene TRBJ2-1; D is perhaps TRBD1 (5 bases). Germline loops: CDR1 MNHEY, CDR2 SVGAGI. The germline V and J ends were trimmed by 2 bases and 0 bases, with 11 bases remaining between them. The CDR3 is 16 residues long. The CDR3 here is CASSYTGPSSYNEQFF. Here the CDR3 DNA reads TGTGCCAGCAGTTACACAGGACCTTCCTCCTACAATGAGCAGTTCTTC.

This clonotype was counted a few times. The chain recombines TRBV6-2 or TRBV6-3 with TRBJ1-6; D perhaps matches TRBD1 (6 bases). The ends were cut back, 8 bases at V and 0 bases at J, with 14 bases in the middle. This CDR3 spans 16 amino acids. Germline V lookup: CDR1 MNHEY, CDR2 SVGEGT. The CDR3 region has the DNA TGTGCCAGCGGCCGGGACACGAGCTCCTATAATTCACCCCTCCACTTT. Translated: CASGRDTSSYNSPLHF.

The rearrangement links TRBV6-2 or TRBV6-3 to TRBJ2-5, with D tentatively TRBD1 (6 bases). The V and J ends lost 7 bases and 5 bases respectively, with 17 bases between them. Germline V gives CDR1 MNHEY, CDR2 SVGEGT. The CDR3 has 14 amino acids. The CDR3: CASKTGLGEETQYF. The CDR3 DNA follows: TGTGCCAGCAAAACAGGGCTTGGGGAGGAGACCCAGTACTTC.

This clonotype occurred a few times. The gene calls are TRBV6-1 and TRBJ1-1; 7 nucleotides line up with TRBD1. The ends lost 3 bases at V and 1 base at J; junction bases unmatched: 2. The CDR3 covers 14 residues. CDR1 MNHNS and CDR2 SASEGT come from the germline V gene. The CDR3 DNA reads as TGTGCCAGCAGTGACACAGGGGCGAACACTGAAGCTTTCTTT. The encoded protein is CASSDTGANTEAFF.